This T cell receptor (beta chain) was captured in a study of cytomegalovirus exposure and HLA in healthy donors. The CDR3 runs 13 residues. CDR1 and CDR2 from the germline V gene are SGHTA and FQGNSA. Concerning this clone itself: One junction end disagrees with the germline gene, perhaps due to a read error.

Use of 60 Vbeta and 13 Jbeta primers characterized the PCR. Produced via immunoSEQ multiplex PCR; TCRdb's table is partial and in-frame only. The sample carries 200,000 to 250,000 clones, about 85% recorded once. J is TRBJ2-7 and V is TRBV7-2, with 9 bases matching TRBD2. This clonotype originated in a woman in her forties or fifties in good health and CMV-seropositive. The sequenced sample consisted of PBMCs. CDR3 sequence: CASSLSSGDPGDF. The CDR3 DNA is TGTGCCAGCAGCCTCTCTAGCGGGGACCCGGGGGACTTC.